The 19 T cell receptor beta chains listed next were all sequenced from one sample in a study of glioma-infiltrating T cells (dated by TCRdb to about 2016). Sequencing instrument: Illumina MiSeq. The iRepertoire nested amplicon-rescue multiplex PCR (arm-PCR) platform was used to amplify TCR alpha and beta CDR3 regions from RNA. In-frame beta chains were kept once TCRdb had trimmed the public reads at Q25 with fastp and called clones with MiXCR. Every CDR3 protein is listed once, alongside the most common genes and DNA of its rows. This sample is represented by approximately 140,000 distinct CDR3 sequences; 20% to 25% of them were singletons. The ten top clones hold approximately 26% of the sample. The specimen sequenced was glioma tissue, nonneoplastic brain tissue, or PBMCs (not recorded which). Receptor source: a human donor with low-grade glioma or glioblastoma, undergoing nonglioma brain surgery, or in good health (not recorded which).

The V and J genes are TRBV29-1 and TRBJ2-1, with D uncertain. Between the trimmed V and J ends, which lost 1 base and 7 bases, there was a span of 14 bases. The CDR3 contains 14 residues. Germline V gives CDR1 SQVTM, CDR2 ANQGSEA. In nucleotides, the CDR3 is TGCAGCGTTGAAGGAACATGGCAGCTTAATGAGCAGTTCTTC. Its protein product is CSVEGTWQLNEQFF.

This rearrangement joins TRBV12-3 or TRBV12-4 to TRBJ1-2; no clear D. Trimming removed 5 bases at V and 6 bases at J, with 16 bases between. The CDR3 is made up of 14 amino acids. CDR3 coding DNA: TGTGCCAGCAGTAGGGAGGGCAGACTGGATGGCTACACCTTC. Its translation is CASSREGRLDGYTF.

This clonotype was observed a handful of times. This chain uses TRBV5-1 with TRBJ1-1, with D possibly matching TRBD1 (6 bases). V dropped 3 bases and J dropped 0 bases, with 12 bases sitting between them. The V gene's germline CDR1 is SGHRS and CDR2 YFSETQ. CDR3 length equals 15 residues. The CDR3 region has the DNA TGCGCCAGCAGCTGGGGGGCAGACATGAACACTGAAGCTTTCTTT. This encodes CASSWGADMNTEAFF.

This clonotype was found once. A much larger clone differs by one base, so this may be a read error. The rearrangement links TRBV6-2 or TRBV6-3 to TRBJ2-5; D unresolved. The CDR3 has 10 amino acids. Trimming shortened V by 6 bases and J by 11 bases, and 10 bases separated the two germline ends. Per germline, CDR1 MNHEY and CDR2 SVGEGT. The CDR3 sequence: CASRDTEQYF. CDR3 DNA: TGTGCCAGCAGAGACACTGAGCAGTACTTC.

This clonotype was counted many times. The rearrangement joins TRBV6-1 to TRBJ1-5, with no clear D. Germline V lookup: CDR1 MNHNS, CDR2 SASEGT. The CDR3 runs to 13 residues. The germline V and J ends were trimmed by 6 bases and 3 bases, with 9 bases remaining between them. The CDR3 loop reads CASSHHDNQPQHF. The CDR3 region has the DNA TGTGCCAGCAGCCACCACGACAATCAGCCCCAGCATTTT.

This clonotype has just a few counts. J is TRBJ2-1 and V is TRBV15; 8 bases agree with TRBD2. The germline V gene encodes CDR1 LNHNV and CDR2 YYDKDF (reference sequence). The CDR3 is 16 amino acids. The ends lost 3 bases at V and 6 bases at J; junction bases unmatched: 10. Here the CDR3 reads CATSRGGGSSLNEQFF. CDR3 DNA: TGTGCCACCAGCAGGGGCGGGGGGTCCAGCCTCAATGAGCAGTTCTTC.

This clonotype has only a few counts. The rearrangement uses TRBV19 and TRBJ1-4; possible D gene TRBD1, 6 bases. This CDR3 spans 14 amino acids. Per germline, CDR1 LNHDA and CDR2 SQIVND (reference sequence). V shed 5 bases and J shed 5 bases, with 12 bases lying between them. Here the CDR3 DNA reads TGTGCCAGTAGTTTGGACAGCCAGAATGAAAAACTGTTTTTT. Amino acid sequence: CASSLDSQNEKLFF.

This chain uses TRBV3-1 with TRBJ1-4; D call uncertain. Germline V lookup: CDR1 LGHDT, CDR2 YNNKEL (reference sequence). CDR3 length: 14 residues. V lost 4 bases and J lost 7, with 13 bases in between. CDR3: CASSPWEKGEKLFF. CDR3 in DNA: TGTGCCAGCAGCCCCTGGGAGAAAGGTGAAAAACTGTTTTTT. The full variable domain, its missing parts supplied by reference TRBV3-1 and TRBJ1-4, is DTAVSQTPKYLVTQMGNDKSIKCEQNLGHDTMYWYKQDSKKFLKIMFSYNNKELIINETVPNRFSPKSPDKAHLNLHINSLELGDSAVYFCASSPWEKGEKLFFGSGTQLSVL.

This rearrangement joins TRBV20-1 to TRBJ1-5; the match to TRBD1 covers 10 bases. This CDR3 comprises 15 residues. Looked up from germline, CDR1 is DFQATT and CDR2 is SNEGSKA (reference sequence). The V segment lost 1 base and the J segment 12 bases; nucleotides outside the gene matches: 12. The CDR3: CSARGEDRGYQYQHF. In DNA, the CDR3 is TGCAGTGCTAGAGGGGAGGACAGGGGGTATCAGTACCAGCATTTT.

This clonotype turned up a few times. The J gene is TRBJ1-6, the V gene TRBV2; D is undetermined. Trimming pared 7 bases from V and 8 bases from J, leaving 12 bases between. This CDR3 has 13 amino acids. The germline CDR1 and CDR2 sequences are SNHLY and FYNNEI. The CDR3 region is CASNRTPHSPLHF. The DNA for the CDR3 is TGTGCCAGCAACAGAACGCCTCATTCACCCCTCCACTTT.

The genes are TRBV14 and TRBJ1-3, with D possibly TRBD1 on 5 matching bases. The V gene lost 4 bases and the J gene lost 2 bases, with 15 bases spanning the gap. The CDR3 has 16 amino acids. The germline gives CDR1 SGHDN, CDR2 FVKESK. CDR3: CASSLFGGPPGNTIYF. Written as DNA, the CDR3 is TGTGCCAGCAGCCTATTCGGGGGACCTCCTGGAAACACCATATATTTT. Full variable domain (remainder filled in from reference TRBV14 and TRBJ1-3): EAGVTQFPSHSVIEKGQTVTLRCDPISGHDNLYWYRRVMGKEIKFLLHFVKESKQDESGMPNNRFLAERTGGTYSTLKVQPAELEDSGVYFCASSLFGGPPGNTIYFGEGSWLTVV.

The V gene is TRBV11-3, the J gene TRBJ2-1; D is undetermined. Germline lookup yields CDR1 SGHNT and CDR2 YENEEA. The V end was cut by 0 bases, the J end by 2 bases, with 8 bases between. The CDR3 runs to 15 residues. Written as DNA, the CDR3 is TGTGCCAGCAGCTTAGAAATGTCCCCCTACAATGAGCAGTTCTTC. Its protein is CASSLEMSPYNEQFF.

V usage is TRBV5-1 and J usage is TRBJ2-7, with 7 nucleotides matching TRBD1. The CDR3 covers 13 residues. Per germline, CDR1 SGHRS and CDR2 YFSETQ. V dropped 8 bases and J dropped 2; count of bases not matched to a gene: 7. The CDR3 loop reads CARGSTGTYEQYV. The CDR3 nucleotides are TGCGCCAGGGGCTCGACAGGGACCTACGAGCAGTACGTC.

This clonotype was seen ten or more times. The V gene is TRBV27, the J gene TRBJ2-3; 8 bases align to TRBD1. CDR1 is MNHEY, CDR2 SMNVEV, per germline (reference sequence). The CDR3 sequence is 14 residues long. With 5 bases clipped from V and 5 bases from J, the junction kept 6 bases outside the gene matches. CDR3 bases: TGTGCCAGCAGTCTCCGACAGGGGATAGATACGCAGTATTTT. Protein: CASSLRQGIDTQYF.

J is TRBJ2-1 and V is TRBV2; 8 bases agree with TRBD1. This CDR3 has 14 amino acids. Germline V gene sequence: CDR1 SNHLY, CDR2 FYNNEI. Losses at the gene ends were 10 bases for V and 6 bases for J; bases not matched to a gene: 11. Written as DNA, the CDR3 is TGTGCCACCACCCAGGGGGCGCGTGGCAATGAGCAGTTCTTC. Residues: CATTQGARGNEQFF. The full variable domain, its missing parts supplied by reference TRBV2 and TRBJ2-1, is EPEVTQTPSHQVTQMGQEVILRCVPISNHLYFYWYRQILGQKVEFLVSFYNNEISEKSEIFDDQFSVERPDGSNFTLKIRSTKLEDSAMYFCATTQGARGNEQFFGPGTRLTVL.

CDR3 sequence (DNA): TGTGCCAGCAGTACAAACTGGGGGGCCTACGAGCAGTACGTC. It is translated as CASSTNWGAYEQYV. This chain joins TRBV6-1 and TRBJ2-7; a weak D match, TRBD2 (6 bases). V lost 5 bases to trimming and J lost 2 bases, with 13 bases between them. The CDR3 is 14 amino acids. Germline V gene data show CDR1 as MNHNS and CDR2 as SASEGT.

This clonotype was detected ten times or more. The chain combines TRBV24-1 with TRBJ2-7; 10 nucleotides line up with TRBD1. This CDR3 spans 17 amino acids. V shed 5 bases, J shed 2 bases, and the junction held 11 bases outside the gene matches. Germline CDR1 and CDR2: KGHDR and SFDVKD. The CDR3 region is CATSAPGQGESTYEQYV. In nucleotides, the CDR3 is TGTGCCACCAGTGCCCCTGGACAGGGGGAGAGTACCTACGAGCAGTACGTC.

The V call is TRBV7-8, the J call TRBJ1-2, with D possibly TRBD1 on 6 matching bases. The CDR3 is made up of 13 amino acids. Germline CDR1 is SGHVS and CDR2 is FQNEAQ. Trimming removed 2 bases from V and 6 bases from J, with 10 bases in between. In DNA, the CDR3 is TGTGCCAGCAGCTTAAGACAGGACAATGGCTACACCTTC. This gives the protein CASSLRQDNGYTF.

This clonotype has only a few counts. The rearrangement links TRBV20-1 to TRBJ1-5; D uncertain. Trimming cost V 3 bases and J 0 bases, with 12 bases left between them. The germline V gene encodes CDR1 DFQATT and CDR2 SNEGSKA (reference sequence). The CDR3 is 15 residues long. The CDR3 DNA reads as TGCAGTGCTAGGTTTGTCCAGTATAGCAATCAGCCCCAGCATTTT. Translation: CSARFVQYSNQPQHF.